The present TCR beta chain was sequenced within a study of control samples from healthy donors and cancer patients. Generated by immunoSEQ multiplex PCR, the TCRdb table keeps only in-frame clones and is missing some. The sample consists of 150,000 to 200,000 clones, roughly 92% of them appearing once. Losses at the gene ends were 1 base for V and 0 bases for J; bases not matched to a gene: 2. Germline V lookup: CDR1 SGHAT, CDR2 FQNNGV. This CDR3 region has 15 residues. This clonotype was sampled from a woman between 18 and 30 years old in good health. V and J are TRBV11-2 and TRBJ2-7; 8 bases map to TRBD2. Material for sequencing was blood. CDR3 sequence (DNA): TGTGCCAGCAGCTTAGCGAGCGGGGGCTCCTACGAGCAGTACTTC. Amino acid sequence: CASSLASGGSYEQYF.